Shown below are 25 T cell receptor beta chains from a single sample sequenced in a study of tumor-infiltrating lymphocytes in primary liver carcinoma. Unsorted bulk tissue (roughly 17-32 mg) underwent RNA and DNA co-extraction. A primer matching the constant region was used to make TCR beta cDNA from approximately 500 ng of total RNA. Three nested multiplex PCR rounds, a slightly modified ARM-PCR, produced the libraries for TCR beta. TRBV1-TRBV30 forward and Cbeta reverse primers drove the first two roughly 10-cycle rounds. From the multiplex PCR reads, TCRdb called clonotypes with MiXCR, one entry per CDR3 protein. Of approximately 30,000 distinct CDR3 sequences listed, 75% to 85% were seen once; the top ten hold roughly 38%. Sequenced sample: liver tumor tissue from sampling region 5. The subset: tumor region T5, tumor centre. All receptors come from a man aged 40-49 years with primary liver carcinoma and hepatitis B virus infection.

This clonotype was counted a single time. The conserved closing phenylalanine or tryptophan is absent in this CDR3, likely reflecting a read error. The rearrangement links TRBV11-2 to TRBJ2-3; D not certain. The CDR3 is 13 amino acids. Germline V gene sequence: CDR1 SGHAT, CDR2 FQNNGV. The CDR3 DNA sequence: TGTGCCAGCAGCTTGATTAGCATAGATACGCAGTATTAC. Amino acid sequence: CASSLISIDTQYY.

J is TRBJ2-7 and V is TRBV12-3 or TRBV12-4; the D gene is possibly TRBD2 (6 bases). V dropped 4 bases and J dropped 2 bases, with 15 bases sitting between them. This CDR3 comprises 15 residues. The CDR3 reads CASSWGLDLTYEQYF. CDR3 DNA sequence: TGTGCCAGCAGTTGGGGACTGGACCTTACCTACGAGCAGTACTTC.

This CDR3 reads CASRRGQGIPYEQYF. As DNA, the CDR3 is TGCGCCAGTAGAAGGGGACAGGGGATCCCCTACGAGCAGTACTTC. The V call is TRBV10-2, the J call TRBJ2-7; TRBD1 agrees at 10 bases. The CDR3 contains 15 residues. The germline gives CDR1 WSHSY, CDR2 SAAADI. Trimming at V came to 9 bases and at J to 2 bases, leaving 10 bases not matched to a gene.

A single count supports this clonotype. V and J are TRBV4-2 and TRBJ1-1; D not resolved. V was clipped by 3 bases and J by 5 bases, with 22 bases between them. The CDR3 is made up of 17 amino acids. Germline loops: CDR1 LGHNA, CDR2 YNFKEQ. The CDR3 region is CASSHEYGEGFWTEAFF. CDR3 nucleotide sequence: TGTGCCAGCAGCCACGAGTATGGAGAGGGTTTTTGGACTGAAGCTTTCTTT.

A remark on this clonotype: The junction departs from the called germline gene at one end, perhaps through a read error. This chain joins TRBV4-1 and TRBJ2-5, with D unclear. The CDR3 length is 18 residues. Germline values: CDR1 MGHRA, CDR2 YSYEKL. The DNA for the CDR3 is TGCGCCAGCGGCCAAGACCCTTCCCGGGTCCGATTGCAAGAGACCCAGTACTTC. Residues: CASGQDPSRVRLQETQYF.

Concerning this clonotype itself: The junction shows a germline mismatch at one end, possibly a read error. V is TRBV5-6 and J is TRBJ2-2, with 10 bases lining up with TRBD1. The CDR3 consists of 15 residues. The V gene's germline CDR1 is SGHDT and CDR2 YYEEEE. CDR3 amino acids: CAGSSGTGVTWELFF. The CDR3 coding sequence is TGTGCCGGCAGTTCCGGGACAGGGGTGACCTGGGAGCTGTTTTTT.

There are many counts of this clonotype. Its ends do not fully match the called genes, so a read error is possible. V gene TRBV28 combines with J gene TRBJ2-2; tentatively, D is TRBD2 (5 bases). CDR1 is MDHEN, CDR2 SYDVKM, per germline. There are 13 residues in the CDR3. CDR3 protein: CASRSGNTGELVF. CDR3 bases: TGTGCCAGCAGATCGGGGAACACCGGGGAGCTGGTTTTT. Filled out from reference TRBV28 and TRBJ2-2, the complete variable domain reads DVKVTQSSRYLVKRTGEKVFLECVQDMDHENMFWYRQDPGLGLRLIYFSYDVKMKEKGDIPEGYSVSREKKERFSLILESASTNQTSMYLCASRSGNTGELVFGEGSRLTVL.

This clonotype has a count of ten or more. The J gene is TRBJ2-2, the V gene TRBV19; D tentatively reads TRBD1 or TRBD2 (5 bases each). The CDR3 loop spans 15 amino acids. CDR1 is LNHDA, CDR2 SQIVND, per germline (reference sequence). The V gene lost 3 bases and the J gene lost 4 bases, with 12 bases spanning the gap. CDR3 sequence (DNA): TGTGCCAGTAGTATGTACGGGACGGGCACCGGGGAGCTGTTTTTT. Translating it yields CASSMYGTGTGELFF.

This rearrangement joins TRBV6-2 or TRBV6-3 to TRBJ2-7; perhaps TRBD2 as D (5 bases). CDR1 and CDR2 from the germline V gene are MNHEY and SVGEGT. Trimming took off 0 bases at V and 4 bases at J, with 25 bases between the two ends. The CDR3 contains 19 residues. For the CDR3, the DNA is TGTGCCAGCAGTTACTCGATCGAAGGTAGCGAGATGGGCTCATACGAGCAGTACGTC. Protein sequence: CASSYSIEGSEMGSYEQYV.

In the case of this clonotype: The junction departs from the called germline gene at one end, perhaps through a read error. The chain has TRBV4-2 and TRBJ2-3, with D perhaps matching TRBD2 (6 bases). Germline V CDR1 and CDR2: LGHNA, YNFKEQ. This CDR3 comprises 16 residues. The DNA for the CDR3 is TGTGTCAGCAGCCCGACCCCTGGGGGGTGGGGAGATACGCAGTATTTT. Translated: CVSSPTPGGWGDTQYF.

The gene calls are TRBV11-2 and TRBJ2-7, with 9 positions matching TRBD1. This CDR3 has 16 amino acids. Germline CDR1 SGHAT, CDR2 FQNNGV. The CDR3 protein is CLSSFIQGAIHTEQYF. CDR3 nucleotide sequence: TGTCTCAGCAGCTTCATACAGGGGGCCATACATACCGAGCAGTACTTC.

This clonotype was found a few times. The gene calls are TRBV29-1 and TRBJ2-1, with no clear D. This CDR3 is built from 16 residues. Per the germline V gene, CDR1 is SQVTM and CDR2 is ANQGSEA. CDR3 sequence: CSVATLLPWSRQEQFF. CDR3 in DNA: TGCAGTGTCGCCACGCTTCTGCCCTGGTCACGTCAAGAGCAGTTCTTC.

This clonotype was found many times. The gene calls are TRBV10-3 and TRBJ1-4, with D uncertain. The CDR3 consists of 13 residues. CDR1 and CDR2 (germline): ENHRY, SYGVKD. V lost 7 bases and J 0 bases, leaving 6 bases between the germline ends. The CDR3 DNA reads TGTGCCATCAAAGCAGCAACTAATGAAAAACTGTTTTTT. Protein: CAIKAATNEKLFF.

This chain connects TRBV6-6 to TRBJ2-1; 7 bases are shared with TRBD2. Germline V CDR1 and CDR2: MNHNY, SVGAGI (reference sequence). J was trimmed by 10 bases and V by 6 bases; bases with no gene match: 15. The CDR3 loop spans 15 amino acids. CDR3 in amino acids: CASSPTTSGMDEQFF. CDR3 nucleotide sequence: TGTGCCAGCAGCCCGACTACAAGCGGGATGGACGAGCAGTTCTTC.

On this clonotype itself: At one end the junction does not follow the germline gene, possibly because of a read error. This chain links TRBV28 with TRBJ2-1; TRBD2 is a possible D gene (6 bases). The CDR3 contains 14 residues. The germline CDR1 and CDR2 sequences are MDHEN and SYDVKM. This CDR3 reads CASRFSRWGDEQFF. The CDR3 DNA reads TGTGCCAGCCGTTTTTCCAGGTGGGGGGATGAGCAGTTCTTC. Supplemented by reference TRBV28 and TRBJ2-1, the full variable domain reads DVKVTQSSRYLVKRTGEKVFLECVQDMDHENMFWYRQDPGLGLRLIYFSYDVKMKEKGDIPEGYSVSREKKERFSLILESASTNQTSMYLCASRFSRWGDEQFFGPGTRLTVL.

Comments on this clonotype: One junction end disagrees with the germline gene, perhaps due to a read error. The J gene is TRBJ2-7, the V gene TRBV6-5, with 7 bases identical to TRBD1. Germline CDR1 reads MNHEY; CDR2 reads SVGAGI. The CDR3 has 16 residues. CDR3 amino acids: CTSRPGQAVSFYEQYF. The CDR3 coding sequence is TGTACCAGCAGGCCCGGACAGGCAGTATCCTTTTACGAGCAATACTTC.

The chain recombines TRBV19 with TRBJ2-7, with a weak D call TRBD1 (6 bases). Deletions cut 4 bases from V and 6 bases from J, with 16 bases between. Germline CDR1 is LNHDA and CDR2 is SQIVND (reference sequence). This CDR3 has 14 amino acids. The CDR3 bases are TGTGCCAGTAGTACGCGACAGGCCCGAGGCGAGCAGTACTTC. Its translation is CASSTRQARGEQYF.

A remark on this clonotype: At one boundary the junction diverges from the germline segment, which might be a read error. The chain combines TRBV12-3 or TRBV12-4 with TRBJ2-4, with D tentatively TRBD1 (5 bases). The CDR3 consists of 18 residues. The DNA for the CDR3 is TGTGACAGCAGTTCGTGGGGTGGGGCGGACATAGCCAGAAACATTCAGTACTTC. Amino acids: CDSSSWGGADIARNIQYF.

As for this clonotype: The CDR3 does not end in the conserved phenylalanine or tryptophan, so this is likely a read error. The rearrangement links TRBV5-6 to TRBJ1-5; D is unresolved. The germline V gene has CDR1 SGHDT and CDR2 YYEEEE. This CDR3 comprises 14 residues. The CDR3 sequence: CVSSFGRNNQPQHS. In DNA form, the CDR3 reads TGTGTCAGCAGCTTCGGACGGAACAATCAGCCCCAGCATTCT.

This clonotype was counted only a few times. This clone may be a read error of a much larger clone one base away. The CDR3 loop reads CASSQEGRGSNTEAFF. CDR3 nucleotide sequence: TGTGCCAGCAGTCAGGAGGGGCGCGGCTCGAACACTGAAGCTTTCTTT. The chain has TRBV5-4 and TRBJ1-1; TRBD1 is a possible D gene (5 bases). Germline V gene data show CDR1 as SGHNT and CDR2 as YYREEE (reference sequence). The CDR3 has 16 amino acids. V was clipped by 5 bases and J by 1 base, with 18 bases between them.

The chain joins TRBV6-1 to TRBJ1-5; 10 nucleotides align to TRBD1. J lost 2 bases, V lost 7 bases, and 8 bases had no gene match. This CDR3 is built from 16 residues. The germline gives CDR1 MNHNS, CDR2 SASEGT. The CDR3 here is CASTPRDRGGNQPQHF. The DNA of the CDR3 is TGTGCCAGCACCCCAAGGGACAGGGGCGGCAATCAGCCCCAGCATTTT.

For this clonotype: The germline gene is not matched at one end of the junction; a read error may be the cause. The rearrangement uses TRBV11-2 and TRBJ2-5; 8 nucleotides match TRBD1. Germline CDR1 reads SGHAT; CDR2 reads FQNNGV. This CDR3 is 16 amino acids long. This CDR3 reads CVSSLTAGGSGETQYF. CDR3 DNA sequence: TGTGTCAGCAGCCTAACAGCAGGGGGCTCAGGGGAGACCCAGTACTTC.

A remark on this clonotype: At one end, the junction sequence differs from germline, possibly due to a read error. This chain uses TRBV10-3 with TRBJ2-7; 9 bases are shared with TRBD1. Germline V gives CDR1 ENHRY, CDR2 SYGVKD. The CDR3 covers 15 residues. The CDR3 loop reads CATAPNRGPSYEQNF. The CDR3 DNA is TGTGCCACCGCCCCTAACAGGGGGCCGTCCTACGAGCAGAACTTC.

In regard to this clonotype: At one end the junction does not follow the germline gene, possibly because of a read error. The chain combines TRBV11-2 with TRBJ2-5; the D gene is possibly TRBD2 (6 bases). The germline gives CDR1 SGHAT, CDR2 FQNNGV. The CDR3 totals 16 residues. The CDR3 nucleotides are TGTGCCAGCAGTCAAACTCCCGGTGGGGGGAAAGAGACCCATTACTTC. It codes for CASSQTPGGGKETHYF.

This clonotype was recorded a few times. The CDR3 is CATSDSLSGKRDEQYF. CDR3 nucleotides: TGTGCCACCAGTGATTCCCTTAGCGGGAAAAGGGACGAGCAGTACTTC. The V gene is TRBV24-1, the J gene TRBJ2-7, with 8 bases lining up with TRBD2. V shed 2 bases and J 5 bases; nucleotides not matched to a gene: 10. The CDR3 is made up of 16 amino acids. CDR1 and CDR2 from the germline V gene are KGHDR and SFDVKD.